This T cell receptor (beta chain) was captured in a study of shared clonotypes between healthy human individuals. The CDR3 is 14 residues long. Germline V CDR1 and CDR2: MRHNA, SNTAGT. V lost 8 bases and J lost 0, with 13 bases in between. Using immunoSEQ multiplex PCR, the repertoire was profiled, and TCRdb retains in-frame clones only, with some absent. This sample yields roughly 700,000 clones, of which over 65% are seen a single time; 1.5% to 2% belongs to the top ten. The receptor was isolated from a woman aged 30 to 39 in good health. V gene TRBV6-4 combines with J gene TRBJ1-1; the D is unclear. Sequenced: memory CD4+ T cells sorted from blood. Subset described: CD45RA-negative fraction. The CDR3 region is CASWTVELNTEAFF. The CDR3 DNA is TGTGCCAGCTGGACCGTCGAGCTGAACACTGAAGCTTTCTTT.